A selection of T cell receptor beta chains follows, all from one sample in a study of blood T cell repertoires in COVID-19. Generated by immunoSEQ multiplex PCR, the TCRdb table keeps only in-frame clones and is missing some. The table has about 140,000 clones, approximately 80% seen once; the top ten hold roughly 1.4%. Sequencing input: peripheral blood. The receptors were sampled from a human donor in a cohort sampled during active COVID-19. Each CDR3 is given with its conserved first and last residue. D genes are given only for firm matches. Clone size appears in some rows only: once, few, many, or a class for an expanded clone.

V	D	J	size	CDR3	DNA
TRBV6-2/TRBV6-3	NA	TRBJ2-2	NA	CASRPSAGELFF	TGTGCCAGCAGGCCTAGCGCCGGGGAGCTGTTTTTT
TRBV28	TRBD2	TRBJ2-7	NA	CASSLLLLAGGPEQYF	TGTGCCAGCAGTCTCCTACTACTAGCGGGAGGTCCCGAGCAGTACTTC
TRBV2	NA	TRBJ1-2	once	CASSTGTPSNYGYTF	TGTGCCAGCAGCACCGGGACACCGTCTAACTATGGCTACACCTTC
TRBV24-1	NA	TRBJ2-7	NA	CATSSTGYEQYF	TGTGCCACCAGTTCAACGGGTTACGAGCAGTACTTC
TRBV27	NA	TRBJ2-2	NA	CASSSDRFSNTGELFF	TGTGCCAGCAGTTCCGACAGGTTTTCGAACACCGGGGAGCTGTTTTTT
TRBV11-3	TRBD1	TRBJ2-7	NA	CASSNARDRGNYEQYF	TGTGCCAGCAGCAACGCCCGGGACAGGGGAAATTACGAGCAGTACTTC
TRBV5-4	NA	TRBJ1-1	NA	CASSLSRNTEAFF	TGTGCCAGCAGCTTGAGCCGCAACACTGAAGCTTTCTTT
TRBV28	TRBD2	TRBJ2-2	NA	CASRGLAPTGELFF	TGTGCCAGCAGGGGACTAGCGCCAACCGGGGAGCTGTTTTTT
TRBV5-6	NA	TRBJ1-1	once	CASSLRGGMNTEAFF	TGTGCCAGCAGCTTGAGGGGAGGGATGAACACTGAAGCTTTCTTT
TRBV28	NA	TRBJ2-7	NA	CASVQGGTYEQYF	TGTGCCAGTGTTCAGGGAGGCACCTACGAGCAGTACTTC
TRBV7-9	TRBD2	TRBJ2-1	few	CASSLTSADNEQFF	TGTGCCAGCAGCCTCACTAGCGCCGACAATGAGCAGTTCTTC
TRBV5-1	TRBD1	TRBJ2-3	NA	CASRRDRGTDTQYF	TGCGCCAGCAGACGGGACAGGGGTACGGATACGCAGTATTTT
TRBV5-1	TRBD2	TRBJ2-1	NA	CASGQLAGTNNEQFF	TGCGCCAGCGGCCAACTAGCGGGGACGAACAATGAGCAGTTCTTC
TRBV6-2/TRBV6-3	NA	TRBJ1-2	once	CASSYPQGGRGYTF	TGTGCCAGCAGTTACCCCCAGGGAGGCCGGGGCTACACCTTC
TRBV5-1	NA	TRBJ2-7	NA	CASSLAGGVNSYEQYF	TGCGCCAGCAGCTTGGCGGGCGGGGTGAACTCCTACGAGCAGTACTTC
TRBV19	TRBD1	TRBJ1-5	NA	CASSKGQGLEPQHF	TGTGCCAGTAGTAAAGGACAGGGCCTTGAGCCCCAGCATTTT
TRBV28	NA	TRBJ2-7	once	CASSLTAPQTYYEQYF	TGTGCCAGCAGCCTAACGGCCCCACAGACCTACTACGAGCAGTACTTC
TRBV6-1	TRBD1	TRBJ1-2	few	CASSEEGAAPANYGYTF	TGTGCCAGCAGTGAAGAGGGGGCCGCCCCAGCTAACTATGGCTACACCTTC
TRBV29-1	TRBD2	TRBJ2-1	NA	CSVLILAGANEQFF	TGCAGCGTGCTAATACTAGCGGGAGCCAATGAGCAGTTCTTC
TRBV7-9	TRBD1	TRBJ1-5	once	CASSLGTGAGNQPQHF	TGTGCCAGCAGCTTAGGGACAGGGGCTGGCAATCAGCCCCAGCATTTT
TRBV6-4	NA	TRBJ1-5	NA	CASSSVPGPEGSNQPQHF	TGTGCCAGCAGTTCCGTCCCGGGTCCCGAGGGAAGCAATCAGCCCCAGCATTTT
TRBV11-2	NA	TRBJ2-2	NA	CASSPRRAGELFF	TGTGCCAGCAGCCCCAGGAGGGCCGGGGAGCTGTTTTTT
TRBV30	TRBD2	TRBJ2-7	NA	CARDPTGNRLAGVVEQYF	TGTGCCCGGGACCCGACAGGGAATAGACTAGCGGGAGTTGTCGAGCAGTACTTC
TRBV7-9	TRBD1	TRBJ1-1	NA	CASSPPGGTGSTEAFF	TGTGCCAGCAGCCCCCCTGGGGGGACAGGGTCGACTGAAGCTTTCTTT
TRBV11-2	TRBD2	TRBJ2-2	once	CASSTLLAGATGELFF	TGTGCCAGCAGCACACTACTAGCGGGAGCTACCGGGGAGCTGTTTTTT
TRBV7-8	TRBD2	TRBJ2-3	NA	CASSPGTSGSHTQYF	TGTGCCAGCAGCCCCGGGACTAGCGGGAGTCATACGCAGTATTTT
TRBV28	NA	TRBJ2-7	NA	CASTISSYEQYF	TGTGCCAGCACTATTAGCTCCTACGAGCAGTACTTC
TRBV7-3	TRBD1	TRBJ2-3	NA	CASSSTGQGGDTQYF	TGTGCCAGCAGCTCGACTGGACAGGGCGGGGATACGCAGTATTTT